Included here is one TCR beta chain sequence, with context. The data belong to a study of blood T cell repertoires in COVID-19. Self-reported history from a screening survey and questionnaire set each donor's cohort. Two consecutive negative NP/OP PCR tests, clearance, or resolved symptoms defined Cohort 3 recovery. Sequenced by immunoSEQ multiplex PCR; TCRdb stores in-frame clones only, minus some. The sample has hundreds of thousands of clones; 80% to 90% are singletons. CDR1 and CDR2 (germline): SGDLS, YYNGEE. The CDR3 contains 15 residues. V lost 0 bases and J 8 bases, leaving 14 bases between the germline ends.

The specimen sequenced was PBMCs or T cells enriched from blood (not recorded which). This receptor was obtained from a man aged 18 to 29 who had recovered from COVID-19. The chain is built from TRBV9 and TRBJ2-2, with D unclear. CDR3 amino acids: CASSVATRPWGELFF. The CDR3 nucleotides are TGTGCCAGCAGCGTAGCTACGAGGCCTTGGGGGGAGCTGTTTTTT.